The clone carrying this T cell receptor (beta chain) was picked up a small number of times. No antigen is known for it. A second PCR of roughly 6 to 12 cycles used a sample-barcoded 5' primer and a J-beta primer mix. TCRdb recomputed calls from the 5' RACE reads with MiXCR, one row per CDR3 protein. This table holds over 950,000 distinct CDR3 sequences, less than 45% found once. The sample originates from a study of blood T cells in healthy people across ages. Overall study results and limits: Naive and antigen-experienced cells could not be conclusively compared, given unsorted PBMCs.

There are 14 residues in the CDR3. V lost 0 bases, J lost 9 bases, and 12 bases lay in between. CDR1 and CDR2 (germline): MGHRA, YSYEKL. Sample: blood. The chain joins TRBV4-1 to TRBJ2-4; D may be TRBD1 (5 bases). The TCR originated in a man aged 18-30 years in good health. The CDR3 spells CASSQDLEGVIQYF. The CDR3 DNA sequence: TGCGCCAGCAGCCAAGATCTAGAAGGGGTCATTCAGTACTTC.